This T cell receptor (beta chain) is drawn from a study of blood T cell repertoires in COVID-19. About the study: COVID-19 samples, acute and convalescent, were from the United States, Italy and Spain. PBMCs, B-cell-depleted T cells, or T cells provided the cDNA or gDNA that made up the material.

How the authors handled the data: Researchers report that nucleated cell counts were estimated from reference gene primer amplification. Profiled with immunoSEQ multiplex PCR; TCRdb holds only in-frame clones, not every one. V, J and clone size are taken as reported in that table, and D and trimming were inferred from the DNA itself. The sample includes some 52,000 clones, approximately 80% of them seen just once. V was shortened by 3 bases and J by 7 bases, with 15 bases between the two germline ends. Germline V gene lookup returns CDR1 MDHEN and CDR2 SYDVKM. The CDR3 extends over 15 amino acids. The chain recombines TRBV28 with TRBJ1-4, with D possibly matching TRBD1 (5 bases). The sample consisted of peripheral blood. This receptor was obtained from a middle-aged man with acute or convalescent COVID-19. This chain's CDR3 is CASSFPTGGSEKLFF. The CDR3 coding sequence is TGTGCCAGCAGTTTCCCCACCGGGGGAAGTGAAAAACTGTTTTTT.